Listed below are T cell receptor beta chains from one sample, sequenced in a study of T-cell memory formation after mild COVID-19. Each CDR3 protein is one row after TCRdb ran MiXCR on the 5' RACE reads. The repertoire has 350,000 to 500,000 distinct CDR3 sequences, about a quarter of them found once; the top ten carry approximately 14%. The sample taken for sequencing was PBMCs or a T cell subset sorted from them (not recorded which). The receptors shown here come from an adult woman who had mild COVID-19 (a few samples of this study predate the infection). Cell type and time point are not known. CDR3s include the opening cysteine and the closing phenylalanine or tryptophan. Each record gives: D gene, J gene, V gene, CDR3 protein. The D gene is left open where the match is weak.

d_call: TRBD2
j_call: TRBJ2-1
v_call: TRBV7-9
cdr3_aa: CASSLTSGSIGEQFF

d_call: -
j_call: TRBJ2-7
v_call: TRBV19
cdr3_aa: CASSGSTPDGRGYEQYF

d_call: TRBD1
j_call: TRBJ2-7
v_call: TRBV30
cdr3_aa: CAYDRGLYEQYF

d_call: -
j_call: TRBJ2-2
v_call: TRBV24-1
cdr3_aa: CATSDLSQTTGELFF

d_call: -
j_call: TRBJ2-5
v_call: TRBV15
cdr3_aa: CATSREGETQYF

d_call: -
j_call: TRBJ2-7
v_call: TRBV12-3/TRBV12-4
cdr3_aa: CASSHPTSFVSGWQYF

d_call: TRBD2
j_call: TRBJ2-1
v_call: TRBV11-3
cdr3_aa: CASSLALTSGRANEQFF

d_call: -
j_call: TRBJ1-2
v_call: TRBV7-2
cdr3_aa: CASSLGGNPSNYGYTF

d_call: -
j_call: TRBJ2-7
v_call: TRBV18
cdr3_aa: CASSPPGLARTYEQYF

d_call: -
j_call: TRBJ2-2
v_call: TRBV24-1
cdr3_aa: CATSQQGTGELFF

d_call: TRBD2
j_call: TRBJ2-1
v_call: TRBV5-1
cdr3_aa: CASYRTSGSNEQFF

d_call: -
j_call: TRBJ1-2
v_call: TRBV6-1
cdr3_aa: CASSEGSDYGYTF

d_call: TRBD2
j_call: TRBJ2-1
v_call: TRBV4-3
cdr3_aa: CASSQGPSGEQFF

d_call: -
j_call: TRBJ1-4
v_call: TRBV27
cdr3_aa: CASSSARLKNSELFF

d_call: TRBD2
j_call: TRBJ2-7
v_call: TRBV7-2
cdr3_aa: CASSSLAGGEQYF

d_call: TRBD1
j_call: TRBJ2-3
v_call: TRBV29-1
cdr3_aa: CSVDLRTGKPDTQYF

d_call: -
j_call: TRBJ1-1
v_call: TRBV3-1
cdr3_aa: CASSPLGTNTEAFF

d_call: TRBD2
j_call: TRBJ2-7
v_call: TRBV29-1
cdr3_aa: CSVSGTSASSYEQYF

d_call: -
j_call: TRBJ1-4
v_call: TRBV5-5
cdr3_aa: CASSFDWGEKLFF

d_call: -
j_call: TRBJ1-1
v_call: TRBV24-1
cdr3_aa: CATSDFRGTEAFF

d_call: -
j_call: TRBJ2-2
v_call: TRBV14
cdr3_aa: CASSSWTGTGELFF

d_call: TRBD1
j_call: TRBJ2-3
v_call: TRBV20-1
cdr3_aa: CSASDRGRTDTQYF

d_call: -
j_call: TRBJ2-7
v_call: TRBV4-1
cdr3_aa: CASSQALDEQYF

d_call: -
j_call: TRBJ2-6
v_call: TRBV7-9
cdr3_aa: CASSLPPGRSSGANVLTF

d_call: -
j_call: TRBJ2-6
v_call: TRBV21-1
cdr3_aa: CASSTIRGPSGANVLTF

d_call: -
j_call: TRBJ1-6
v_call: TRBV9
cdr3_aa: CASSVGAVSSYNSPLHF

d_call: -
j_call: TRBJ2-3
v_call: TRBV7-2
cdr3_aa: CASKPERGSDTQYF

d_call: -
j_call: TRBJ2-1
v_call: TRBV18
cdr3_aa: CASSPLDGGAYNEQFF

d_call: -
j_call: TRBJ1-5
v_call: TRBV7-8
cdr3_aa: CASSPVGDYSNQPQHF

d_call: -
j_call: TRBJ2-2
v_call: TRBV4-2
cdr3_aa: CASSADLSGELFF

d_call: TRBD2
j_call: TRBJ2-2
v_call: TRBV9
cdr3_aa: CASSDGLAGGRTGELFF

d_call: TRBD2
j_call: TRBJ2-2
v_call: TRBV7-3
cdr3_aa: CASSPYYLAGGMNTGELFF

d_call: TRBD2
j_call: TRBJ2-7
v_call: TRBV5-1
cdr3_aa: CASSLFLAGDTYEQYF

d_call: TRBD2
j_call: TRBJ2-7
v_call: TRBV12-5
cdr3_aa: CASGLVLKREEAEQYF

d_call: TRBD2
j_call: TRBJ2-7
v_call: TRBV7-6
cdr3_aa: CASSSGLAGEVSYEQYF

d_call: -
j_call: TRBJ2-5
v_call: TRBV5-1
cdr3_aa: CASTYEADFQETQYF

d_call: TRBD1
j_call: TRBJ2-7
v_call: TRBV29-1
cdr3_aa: CSVITGQGTGEQYF

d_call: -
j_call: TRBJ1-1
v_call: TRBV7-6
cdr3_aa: CASSLLEGADGTEAFF

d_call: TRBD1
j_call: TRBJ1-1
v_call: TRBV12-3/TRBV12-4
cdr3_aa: CASSLPQGQKNTEAFF

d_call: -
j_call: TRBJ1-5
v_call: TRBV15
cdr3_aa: CATSRDGFQPQHF

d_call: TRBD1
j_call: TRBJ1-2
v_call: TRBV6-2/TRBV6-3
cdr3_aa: CASSAGTGRFYGYTF

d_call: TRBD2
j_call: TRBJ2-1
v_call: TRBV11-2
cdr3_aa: CASSLWKRGGLNEQFF

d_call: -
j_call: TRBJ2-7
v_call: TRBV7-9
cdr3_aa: CASSPRGTDRTHEQYF

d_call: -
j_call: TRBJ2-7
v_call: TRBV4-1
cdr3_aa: CASSQLAAFYYEQYF

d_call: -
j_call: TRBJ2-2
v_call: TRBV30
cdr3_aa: CAWNPRPEEPGELFF

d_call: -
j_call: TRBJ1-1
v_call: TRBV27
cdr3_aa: CASSLSGFTEAFF

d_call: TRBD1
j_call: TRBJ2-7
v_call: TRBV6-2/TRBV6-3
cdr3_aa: CASSYWGTGEGEQYF

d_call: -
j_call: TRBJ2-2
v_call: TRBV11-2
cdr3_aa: CASSLAPVVNTGELFF

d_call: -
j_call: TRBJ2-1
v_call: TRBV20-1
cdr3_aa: CSARVVGSSYNEQFF

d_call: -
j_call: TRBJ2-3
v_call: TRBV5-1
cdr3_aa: CASSLYAGFTDTQYF

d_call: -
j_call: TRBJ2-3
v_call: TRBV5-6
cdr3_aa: CASNFGRTDTQYF

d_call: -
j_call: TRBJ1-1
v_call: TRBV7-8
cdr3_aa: CASSPASGNTEAFF

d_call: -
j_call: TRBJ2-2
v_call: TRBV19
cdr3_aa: CASKTNTGELFF

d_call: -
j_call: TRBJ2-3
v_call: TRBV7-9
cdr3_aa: CASSLGADTQYF

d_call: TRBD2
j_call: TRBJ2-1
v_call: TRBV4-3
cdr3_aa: CASSQDREGRGEFF